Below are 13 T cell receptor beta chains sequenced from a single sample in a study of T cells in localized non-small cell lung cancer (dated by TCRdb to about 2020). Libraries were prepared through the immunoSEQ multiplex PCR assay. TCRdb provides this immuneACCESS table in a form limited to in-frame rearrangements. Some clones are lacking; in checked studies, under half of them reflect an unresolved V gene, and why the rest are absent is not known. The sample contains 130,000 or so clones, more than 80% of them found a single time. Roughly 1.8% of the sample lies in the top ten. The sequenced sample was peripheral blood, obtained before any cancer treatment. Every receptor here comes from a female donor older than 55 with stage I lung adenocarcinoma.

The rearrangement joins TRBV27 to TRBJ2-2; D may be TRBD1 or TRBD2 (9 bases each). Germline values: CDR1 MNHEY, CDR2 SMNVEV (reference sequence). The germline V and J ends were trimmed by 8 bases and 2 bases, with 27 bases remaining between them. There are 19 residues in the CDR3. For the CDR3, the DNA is TGTGCCAGCCGGACAGGGGCTCACCGACTAGCGGAAAACACCGGGGAGCTGTTTTTT. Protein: CASRTGAHRLAENTGELFF.

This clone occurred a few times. CDR3 region: CASSWMGTADGYTF. The CDR3 bases are TGTGCCAGCAGCTGGATGGGGACGGCGGATGGCTACACCTTC. V is TRBV5-6 and J is TRBJ1-2; D might be TRBD1 (5 bases). The CDR3 has 14 amino acids. The V end was cut by 3 bases, the J end by 6 bases, with 15 bases between. Germline V lookup: CDR1 SGHDT, CDR2 YYEEEE.

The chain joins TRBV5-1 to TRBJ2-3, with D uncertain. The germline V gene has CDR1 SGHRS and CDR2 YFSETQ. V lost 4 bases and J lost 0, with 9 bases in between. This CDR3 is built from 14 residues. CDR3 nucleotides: TGCGCCAGCAGCGACCCTTCTAGCACAGATACGCAGTATTTT. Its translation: CASSDPSSTDTQYF.

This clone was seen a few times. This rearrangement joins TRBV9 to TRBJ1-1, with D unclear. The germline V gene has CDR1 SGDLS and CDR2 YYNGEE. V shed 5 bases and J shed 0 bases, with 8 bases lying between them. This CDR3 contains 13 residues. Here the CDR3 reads CASSMLLNTEAFF. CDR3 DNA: TGTGCCAGCAGTATGCTTCTGAACACTGAAGCTTTCTTT. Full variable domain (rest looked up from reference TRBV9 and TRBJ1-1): DSGVTQTPKHLITATGQRVTLRCSPRSGDLSVYWYQQSLDQGLQFLIQYYNGEERAKGNILERFSAQQFPDLHSELNLSSLELGDSALYFCASSMLLNTEAFFGQGTRLTVV.

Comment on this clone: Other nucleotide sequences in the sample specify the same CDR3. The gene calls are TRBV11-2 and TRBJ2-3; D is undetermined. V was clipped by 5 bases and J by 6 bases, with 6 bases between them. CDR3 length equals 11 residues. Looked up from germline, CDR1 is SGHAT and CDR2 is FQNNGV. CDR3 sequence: CASSLTDTQYF. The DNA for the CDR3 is TGTGCCAGCAGCCTTACCGATACGCAGTATTTT. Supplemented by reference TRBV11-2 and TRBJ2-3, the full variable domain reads EAGVAQSPRYKIIEKRQSVAFWCNPISGHATLYWYQQILGQGPKLLIQFQNNGVVDDSQLPKDRFSAERLKGVDSTLKIQPAKLEDSAVYLCASSLTDTQYFGPGTRLTVL.

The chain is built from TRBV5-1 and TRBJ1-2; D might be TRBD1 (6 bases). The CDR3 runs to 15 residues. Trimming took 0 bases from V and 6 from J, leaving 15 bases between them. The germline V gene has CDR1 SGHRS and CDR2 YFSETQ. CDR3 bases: TGCGCCAGCAGCTTGGTGGTGCCAGGGGATAATGGCTACACCTTC. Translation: CASSLVVPGDNGYTF.

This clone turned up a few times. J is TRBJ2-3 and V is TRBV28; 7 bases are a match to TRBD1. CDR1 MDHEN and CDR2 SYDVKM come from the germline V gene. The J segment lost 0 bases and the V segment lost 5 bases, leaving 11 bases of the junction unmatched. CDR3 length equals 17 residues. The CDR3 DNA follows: TGTGCCAGCAGTCCCCTGAGGGACAGATCAAGCACAGATACGCAGTATTTT. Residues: CASSPLRDRSSTDTQYF.

In DNA, the CDR3 is TGTGCCAGCAGCTTATACCCAGGGACTGAAGCTTTCTTT. Amino acid sequence: CASSLYPGTEAFF. The genes are TRBV7-9 and TRBJ1-1, with D maybe TRBD1 (5 bases). The V gene's germline CDR1 is SEHNR and CDR2 FQNEAQ (reference sequence). Trimming took 2 bases from V and 5 from J, leaving 9 bases between them. This CDR3 spans 13 amino acids.

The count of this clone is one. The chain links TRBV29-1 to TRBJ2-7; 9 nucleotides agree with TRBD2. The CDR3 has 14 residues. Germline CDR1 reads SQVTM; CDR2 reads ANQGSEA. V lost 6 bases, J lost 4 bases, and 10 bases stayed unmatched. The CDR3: CSVITPLAGYEQYF. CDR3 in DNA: TGCAGCGTGATCACCCCTCTAGCGGGGTACGAGCAGTACTTC.

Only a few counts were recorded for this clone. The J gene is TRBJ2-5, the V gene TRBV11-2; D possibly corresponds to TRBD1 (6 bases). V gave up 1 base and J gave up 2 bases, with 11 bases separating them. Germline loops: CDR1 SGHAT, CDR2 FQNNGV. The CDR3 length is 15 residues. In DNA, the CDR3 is TGTGCCAGCAGCTTAGGAGGGACACCACAAGAGACCCAGTACTTC. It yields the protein CASSLGGTPQETQYF.

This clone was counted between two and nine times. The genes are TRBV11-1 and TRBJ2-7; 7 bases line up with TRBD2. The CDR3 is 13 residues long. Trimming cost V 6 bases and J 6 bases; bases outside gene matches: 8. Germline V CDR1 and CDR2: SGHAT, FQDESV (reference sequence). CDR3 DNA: TGTGCCAGCAGTTACAACCCTAGCGGCGAGCAGTACTTC. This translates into CASSYNPSGEQYF.

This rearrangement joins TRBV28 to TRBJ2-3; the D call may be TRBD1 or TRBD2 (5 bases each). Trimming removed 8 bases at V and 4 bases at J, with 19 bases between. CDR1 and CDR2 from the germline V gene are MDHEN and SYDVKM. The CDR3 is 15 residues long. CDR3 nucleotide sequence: TGTGCCAGCGACCGACCGGGGCCTGGTCCAGATACGCAGTATTTT. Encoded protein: CASDRPGPGPDTQYF.

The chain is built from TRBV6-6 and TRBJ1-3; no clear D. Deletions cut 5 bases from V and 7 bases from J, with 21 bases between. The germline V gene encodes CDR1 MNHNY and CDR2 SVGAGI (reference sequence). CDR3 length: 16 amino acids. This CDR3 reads CASSTPFLGQENTIYF. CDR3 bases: TGTGCCAGCAGTACACCTTTTTTAGGGCAGGAGAACACCATATATTTT.